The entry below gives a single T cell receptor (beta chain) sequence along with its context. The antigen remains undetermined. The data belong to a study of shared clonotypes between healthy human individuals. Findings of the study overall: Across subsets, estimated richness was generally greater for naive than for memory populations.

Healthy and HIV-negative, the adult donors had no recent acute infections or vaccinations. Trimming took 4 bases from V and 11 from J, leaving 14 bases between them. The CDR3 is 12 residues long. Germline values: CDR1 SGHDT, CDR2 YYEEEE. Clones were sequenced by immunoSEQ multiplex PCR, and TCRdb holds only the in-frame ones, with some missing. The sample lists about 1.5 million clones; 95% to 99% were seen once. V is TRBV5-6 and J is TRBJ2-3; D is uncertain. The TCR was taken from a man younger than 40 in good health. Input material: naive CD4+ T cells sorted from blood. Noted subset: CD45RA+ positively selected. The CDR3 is CASSLRQVLQYF. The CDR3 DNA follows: TGTGCCAGCAGCCTGAGGCAGGTTTTGCAGTATTTT.